The text below deals with one T cell receptor beta chain. What it recognizes is unknown. This sample stems from a study of T-cell reconstitution after alpha-beta-depleted transplantation in children. General observations from the study: Diversity of TCRbeta at day 60 was high in some patients, arising from surviving recipient T cells and thymic progenitors. Reports say that about two months after transplant, the alpha-beta T cells came out of several hundred graft clones that had expanded.

Unique molecular identifiers were used to barcode this TCRbeta library. TCRdb processed the PCR reads anew with MiXCR; each CDR3 protein has one entry. Of almost 250,000 distinct CDR3 sequences listed, roughly 24% are singletons. This CDR3 has 16 amino acids. Per germline, CDR1 SNHLY and CDR2 FYNNEI. V was shortened by 5 bases and J by 0 bases, with 17 bases between the two germline ends. This receptor was obtained from a girl aged 2 to 10 with Fanconi anemia, due to receive a stem cell transplant. V is TRBV2 and J is TRBJ2-7, with D perhaps TRBD1 (6 bases). This material consisted of PBMCs, taken before TCRalphabeta/CD19-depleted stem cell transplant. CDR3 in DNA: TGTGCCAGCAGTACCGACAGCCGGGACAACTCCTACGAGCAGTACTTC. The encoded protein is CASSTDSRDNSYEQYF.